The source of this TCR beta chain is a study of blood T cell repertoires in COVID-19. The overall study: Whether acute or convalescent, the COVID-19 samples came from the United States, Italy and Spain. Sources were T cells, B-cell-depleted T cells, or PBMCs; the material itself was cDNA or gDNA.

The sample holds a few counts of this clone. Method: immunoSEQ multiplex PCR; TCRdb's copy keeps in-frame clones and lacks some. Here the sample spans 150,000 to 200,000 clones, 65% to 90% being singletons. This CDR3 spans 16 amino acids. Germline lookup yields CDR1 SGDLS and CDR2 YYNGEE. V lost 4 bases and J lost 0, with 14 bases in between. Participants were placed into cohorts based on the clinical history they reported. Resolution of symptoms, clearance, or two negative PCRs was present in recovered Cohort 3 donors. The sample consisted of PBMCs or T cells enriched from blood (not recorded which). This chain links TRBV9 with TRBJ2-1, with D maybe TRBD2 (7 bases). This receptor was identified in a man aged 45-60 years who had recovered from COVID-19. The CDR3 DNA reads as TGTGCCAGCAGCCTACGGGGGGCAAGCTCCTACAATGAGCAGTTCTTC. Amino acids: CASSLRGASSYNEQFF.